The TCR beta chain described here comes from a study of beta chain features in type 1 diabetes. Notes on the study in general: There were fewer insertions and more deletions at the VDJ junctions of type 1 diabetes patients.

Reverse transcription of all isolated RNA meant that expressed TCRB transcripts were sequenced. Profiled with immunoSEQ multiplex PCR; TCRdb holds only in-frame clones, not every one. The repertoire holds roughly 310,000 clones, with around 10% as singletons. The germline V and J ends were trimmed by 3 bases and 7 bases, with 16 bases remaining between them. This CDR3 is built from 14 residues. From germline, CDR1 is MNHEY and CDR2 SMNVEV (reference sequence). CD45RO/CCR7/CD25/CD127/CD95/CD27 sorting isolated CD4+ naive, central memory, regulatory and stem cell-like memory cells. Details on this clone: What it recognizes is unknown.

Sequencing was carried out using naive CD4+ T cells from blood. This sequence joins TRBV27 and TRBJ2-7; TRBD1 is a possible D gene (6 bases). The sequence came from a woman in her twenties or thirties in good health. The DNA for the CDR3 is TGTGCCAGCAGTTTCCGGCCAACAGGGACGGAGCAGTACTTC. Its translation is CASSFRPTGTEQYF.